These 3 T cell receptor beta chains share one sample of origin, sequenced in a study of blood T cells in healthy people across ages. Primed by a sample-barcoded 5' primer and a J-beta primer mix, a second PCR proceeded for roughly 7 to 11 cycles. TCRdb ran MiXCR on the 5' RACE reads and lists one entry per CDR3 protein. This table holds 1,100,000 or so distinct CDR3 sequences, roughly 45% found once. The sequenced sample was blood. The receptors shown here come from a woman aged 55-69 years in good health.

In the case of this clonotype: One end of the junction does not line up with germline, which may come from a read error. CDR3 nucleotides: TGTGCCACCAGTGATCCCAAACACCTTTACAAGGAGCAGTTCTTC. Translating gives CATSDPKHLYKEQFF. The chain has TRBV24-1 and TRBJ2-1, with unresolved D. Germline V CDR1 and CDR2: KGHDR, SFDVKD. The CDR3 runs 15 residues.

This sequence joins TRBV2 and TRBJ2-4; D not resolved. The CDR3 consists of 12 residues. Trimming removed 6 bases from V and 7 bases from J, with 10 bases in between. Germline V gives CDR1 SNHLY, CDR2 FYNNEI. CDR3 sequence (DNA): TGTGCCAGCAGGGGAAATCCCAACATTCAGTACTTC. Its protein product is CASRGNPNIQYF.

This clonotype is a singleton in its sample. The gene calls are TRBV11-1 and TRBJ2-1; 12 nucleotides match TRBD2. Germline CDR1 reads SGHAT; CDR2 reads FQDESV (reference sequence). The CDR3 extends over 17 amino acids. V dropped 5 bases and J dropped 3; count of bases not matched to a gene: 8. CDR3 amino acids: CASSLWTSGTSYNEQFF. For the CDR3, the DNA is TGTGCCAGCAGCCTGTGGACTAGCGGGACCAGCTACAATGAGCAGTTCTTC.